This TCR beta chain originates from a study of T cells in Graves' hyperthyroidism and ophthalmopathy. The source material, RNA transcripts, was used to amplify TCR beta CDR3 regions. The HTBI primer set served for first-round RT-PCR of the TCR CDR3. A single record per CDR3 protein comes from TCRdb applying MiXCR to the multiplex PCR reads. The table records 800,000 or so distinct CDR3 sequences, over 35% of them present only once. The CDR3 has 16 amino acids. Germline CDR1 MGHRA, CDR2 YSYEKL. Study-wide findings and caveats: Stable hyperthyroidism and ophthalmopathy were separated using 13 V-J signatures.

This clonotype was counted a few times. The antigen is not known. The junction does not match germline at one end; this may be a read error. Stable hyperthyroidism: no ophthalmopathy progression over 18 months of follow-up. PBMCs were obtained from approximately 10 ml fresh peripheral blood. Input material: blood. The sequence was obtained from a man between 18 and 35 years old with Graves' hyperthyroidism. The chain employs TRBV4-1 and TRBJ2-5; TRBD2 agrees at 8 bases. The CDR3 nucleotides are TGTGCCAGCAGCCAGTTAGCGGGATTGGTCATAGAGACCCAGTACTTC. This translates into CASSQLAGLVIETQYF.